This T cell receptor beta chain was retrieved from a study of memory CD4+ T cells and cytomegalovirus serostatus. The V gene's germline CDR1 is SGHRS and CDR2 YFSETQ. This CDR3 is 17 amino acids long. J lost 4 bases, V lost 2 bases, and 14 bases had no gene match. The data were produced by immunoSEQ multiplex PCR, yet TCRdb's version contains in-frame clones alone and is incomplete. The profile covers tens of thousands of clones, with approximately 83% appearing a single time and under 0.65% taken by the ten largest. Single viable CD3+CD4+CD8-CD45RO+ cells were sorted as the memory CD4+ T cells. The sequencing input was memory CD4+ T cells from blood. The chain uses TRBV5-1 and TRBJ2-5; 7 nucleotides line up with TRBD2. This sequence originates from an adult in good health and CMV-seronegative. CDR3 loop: CASSFGAVTSSLETQYF. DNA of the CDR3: TGCGCCAGCAGCTTTGGAGCTGTGACTAGCTCCTTAGAGACCCAGTACTTC.